What follows are 11 T cell receptor beta chains derived from one specimen sequenced in a study of T cells in women clearing cervical HPV infection. Only in-frame clones appear in the TCRdb table, and some are missing; sequencing was by immunoSEQ multiplex PCR. Seen in this sample are tens of thousands of clones; the ten most common clones hold 5% to 7.5%. Source material: blood buffy coat. These receptors came from a woman aged 18-70 years with a cervical HPV16 infection that either progressed to CIN3+ or cleared (not recorded which).

Comments on this clone: The read ends 3 residues early relative to the CDR3; the germline J gene fills the gap. The chain carries TRBV28 and TRBJ2-5, with 11 bases fitting TRBD2. The V and J ends lost 6 bases and 3 bases, in that order; junction bases with no gene match: 9. From germline, CDR1 is MDHEN and CDR2 SYDVKM. The CDR3 sequence is 16 residues long. CDR3 sequence: CASRPGGLAVKETQYF. Partial CDR3 DNA: TGTGCCAGCAGACCCGGGGGACTAGCGGTAAAAGAGACC.

Comments on this clone: The CDR3 end is not reached by the read, which stops 3 residues before it; the germline J gene fills it in. This chain uses TRBV11-2 with TRBJ1-1; D ambiguous. This CDR3 comprises 14 residues. The germline V gene has CDR1 SGHAT and CDR2 FQNNGV. The ends were cut back, 0 bases at V and 0 bases at J, with 5 bases in the middle. The CDR3 DNA, read in part, is TGTGCCAGCAGCTTAGATACAGTGAACACTGAA. Protein product: CASSLDTVNTE. In full, the CDR3 reads CASSLDTVNTEAFF.

Regarding this clone: The read gets to within 3 residues of the CDR3 end, and the germline J gene fills in the rest. The rearrangement links TRBV7-3 to TRBJ1-1, with 9 bases that match TRBD1. The CDR3 length is 15 residues. The germline CDR1 and CDR2 sequences are SGHTA and FQGTGA. This chain's CDR3 is CASSPPAGQGVSAFF. The sequenced part of the CDR3 DNA is TGTGCCAGCAGCCCGCCCGCGGGACAGGGTGTGTCA.

CDR3 in amino acids: CASSWTGAGTEAFF. CDR3 DNA, as far as it was read: TGTGCCAGCAGCTGGACAGGGGCGGGCACTGAA. V usage is TRBV7-3 and J usage is TRBJ1-1; 9 bases match TRBD1. The CDR3 extends 3 residues past the end of the read, so its final part is completed from the germline J gene. CDR3 length equals 14 residues. V shed 4 bases and J 4 bases; nucleotides not matched to a gene: 4. The germline V gene has CDR1 SGHTA and CDR2 FQGTGA.

The covered CDR3 bases are TGCGCCAGCAGCGCATTAAGCAATTCACCC. Protein sequence: CASSALSNSP. The full-length CDR3 reads as CASSALSNSPLHF. This chain links TRBV10-1 with TRBJ1-6; D ambiguous. The sequenced fragment ends 3 residues before the CDR3 boundary, so the rest is inferred from the germline J gene. V was clipped by 6 bases and J by 7 bases, with 10 bases between them. Germline lookup yields CDR1 WNHNN and CDR2 SYGVQD (reference sequence). This CDR3 has 13 residues.

As to this clone: The CDR3 extends 3 residues past the end of the read, so its final part is completed from the germline J gene. The chain uses TRBV19 and TRBJ1-2, with TRBD1 identical over 8 bases. The CDR3 spans 14 residues. Germline assignment: CDR1 LNHDA and CDR2 SQIVND (reference sequence). V trimming: 4 bases; J trimming: 4 bases; junction bases outside the gene matches: 5. The sequenced CDR3 bases are TGTGCCAGTAGTAACCCGGACAGGGCCTATGGC. Protein: CASSNPDRAYG. The entire CDR3 reads CASSNPDRAYGYTF.

A remark on this clone: From the germline J gene comes the end of the CDR3, since the read stops 3 residues before it. The chain combines TRBV2 with TRBJ2-1, with D tentatively TRBD1 (8 bases). This CDR3 spans 13 amino acids. Trimming took 4 bases from V and 9 from J, leaving 13 bases between them. Per the germline V gene, CDR1 is SNHLY and CDR2 is FYNNEI. The CDR3 spells CASSVDREGEQFF. CDR3 DNA (partial): TGTGCCAGCAGTGTGGACAGGGAGGGTGAG.

As to this clone: With the read ending 3 residues before the CDR3 end, the germline J gene is used to fill in that end. The J gene is TRBJ2-2, the V gene TRBV19, with 10 positions matching TRBD1. The CDR3 runs 17 residues. With 4 bases clipped from V and 3 bases from J, the junction kept 8 bases outside the gene matches. Germline V gene data show CDR1 as LNHDA and CDR2 as SQIVND (reference sequence). The CDR3 DNA, read in part, is TGTGCCAGTAGTACGCCTCCGGGACAGGGGTACACCGGGGAG. As protein: CASSTPPGQGYTGE. The whole CDR3 sequence reads CASSTPPGQGYTGELFF. Complete variable domain (other parts from reference TRBV19 and TRBJ2-2): DGGITQSPKYLFRKEGQNVTLSCEQNLNHDAMYWYRQDPGQGLRLIYYSQIVNDFQKGDIAEGYSVSREKKESFPLTVTSAQKNPTAFYLCASSTPPGQGYTGELFFGEGSRLTVL.

Comment on this clone: The observed sequence ends 3 residues before the CDR3 terminus, with the missing tail filled in from the germline J gene. This sequence joins TRBV7-3 and TRBJ2-2, with 12 bases fitting TRBD2. Germline V gene data show CDR1 as SGHTA and CDR2 as FQGTGA. The V gene end was trimmed by 5 bases and the J gene end by 5 bases; junction bases not matched to a gene: 6. The CDR3 loop spans 16 amino acids. The CDR3 sequence is CASSRPSGGDTGELFF. Partial CDR3 DNA: TGTGCCAGCAGCAGACCTAGCGGGGGGGATACCGGGGAG.

Remarks on this clone: The read ends 3 residues early relative to the CDR3; the germline J gene fills the gap. This sequence joins TRBV20-1 and TRBJ2-5, with 10 bases lining up with TRBD2. Germline CDR1 and CDR2: DFQATT and SNEGSKA (reference sequence). The junction had 6 bases not matched to a gene; V was cut back by 6 bases and J by 5 bases. The CDR3 is 13 residues long. The sequenced part of the CDR3 DNA is TGCAGTGCAACACTAGCGGGGCAGGAGACC. It translates to CSATLAGQET. The CDR3 in full is CSATLAGQETQYF.

About this clone: From the germline J gene comes the end of the CDR3, since the read stops 3 residues before it. The V call is TRBV7-2, the J call TRBJ2-7; D may be TRBD1 (5 bases). The germline V gene has CDR1 SGHTA and CDR2 FQGNSA. The length of the CDR3 is 13 residues. V lost 8 bases to trimming and J lost 2 bases, with 13 bases between them. CDR3 sequence: CASGMGLTYEQYF. The covered CDR3 bases are TGTGCCAGCGGAATGGGGCTAACCTACGAG. Looking up the rest from reference TRBV7-2 and TRBJ2-7 gives the full variable domain: GAGVSQSPSNKVTEKGKDVELRCDPISGHTALYWYRQSLGQGLEFLIYFQGNSAPDKSGLPSDRFSAERTGGSVSTLTIQRTQQEDSAVYLCASGMGLTYEQYFGPGTRLTVT.